These 27 T cell receptor beta chains came from one sample sequenced in a study of molecular identifiers for immune sequencing clone quantification. TCRdb reanalysed the PCR reads using MiXCR and keeps one entry per CDR3 protein. Here the sample spans about 97,000 distinct CDR3 sequences, roughly a quarter being singletons. The sequenced sample was naive CD8+ T cells from blood, with Jurkat cell RNA spiked in. Subset defined: FACS-sorted CD8+CD4-CCR7+CD45RA+ naive T cells. Source of these receptors: a human donor in good health. Some libraries in this study had Jurkat cell RNA spiked in.

In its sample, this clonotype was seen a few times. The J gene is TRBJ2-3, the V gene TRBV24-1; perhaps TRBD1 as D (6 bases). The CDR3 runs 14 residues. Germline values: CDR1 KGHDR, CDR2 SFDVKD. Trimming left V 5 bases short and J 3 bases short, with 11 bases between. The CDR3 nucleotides are TGTGCCACCAGTGCAGGGGCTGGAACAGATACGCAGTATTTT. This translates into CATSAGAGTDTQYF.

This clonotype has ten or more counts. The rearrangement uses TRBV30 and TRBJ2-3; TRBD2 might be the D (6 bases). Germline lookup yields CDR1 GTSNPN and CDR2 SVGIG (reference sequence). V was cut by 5 bases and J by 4 bases, with 13 bases left in between. This CDR3 has 13 residues. CDR3 coding DNA: TGTGCCTGGGGGAGGAGTGGGGCAGATACGCAGTATTTT. Translation: CAWGRSGADTQYF.

This clonotype has only a few counts. This chain joins TRBV6-7 and TRBJ1-2; 7 bases map to TRBD1. TRBV6-7 falls under the ORF class, with uncertain function. V dropped 6 bases and J dropped 4; count of bases not matched to a gene: 17. The CDR3 extends over 17 amino acids. The CDR3 loop reads CASRGRRQGGVTYGYTF. The CDR3 DNA reads as TGTGCCAGCAGGGGAAGGAGGCAGGGGGGAGTAACCTATGGCTACACCTTC.

This clonotype appeared many times. The chain has TRBV5-6 and TRBJ2-5, with D possibly TRBD2 on 5 matching bases. The CDR3 runs 14 residues. Trimming left V 0 bases short and J 5 bases short, with 11 bases between. Per the germline V gene, CDR1 is SGHDT and CDR2 is YYEEEE. The CDR3 protein is CASSLARGLETQYF. The CDR3 DNA reads as TGTGCCAGCAGCTTGGCCCGGGGATTGGAGACCCAGTACTTC.

A remark on this clonotype: This may arise from a read error, as a much more abundant clone is one base away. The CDR3 loop is CASSGGPNWPGANVPTF. As DNA, the CDR3 is TGTGCCAGCAGTGGGGGGCCGAATTGGCCTGGGGCCAACGTCCCGACTTTC. The chain carries TRBV28 and TRBJ2-6; D tentatively reads TRBD1 or TRBD2 (6 bases each). CDR1 and CDR2 from the germline V gene are MDHEN and SYDVKM. CDR3 length: 17 amino acids.

This clonotype was observed at least ten times. This rearrangement joins TRBV19 to TRBJ1-1, with D perhaps matching TRBD1 (5 bases). Trimming shortened V by 7 bases and J by 5 bases, and 5 bases separated the two germline ends. Germline V gene lookup returns CDR1 LNHDA and CDR2 SQIVND (reference sequence). The CDR3 is made up of 10 amino acids. The CDR3 loop reads CASKGTEAFF. As DNA, the CDR3 is TGTGCCAGTAAGGGGACTGAAGCTTTCTTT.

This clonotype has ten or more counts. J is TRBJ2-3 and V is TRBV28; 13 nucleotides align to TRBD2. The CDR3 consists of 15 residues. The germline CDR1 and CDR2 sequences are MDHEN and SYDVKM. The junction had 9 bases not matched to a gene; V was cut back by 7 bases and J by 8 bases. For the CDR3, the DNA is TGTGCCAGCACCATACGCGGGACTAGCGGGATTACGCAGTATTTT. As protein: CASTIRGTSGITQYF.

The genes are TRBV19 and TRBJ1-2; 7 bases fit TRBD1. J was trimmed by 6 bases and V by 7 bases; bases with no gene match: 14. The CDR3 sequence is 15 residues long. Looked up from germline, CDR1 is LNHDA and CDR2 is SQIVND (reference sequence). The CDR3 coding sequence is TGTGCCAGTACCCACTTCGGGACAGCGCCTGATGGCTACACCTTC. This translates into CASTHFGTAPDGYTF.

The J gene is TRBJ2-1, the V gene TRBV7-7, with TRBD2 matching 7 bases. The CDR3 is 13 amino acids. The germline CDR1 and CDR2 sequences are SSHAT and FNYEAQ (reference sequence). This CDR3 reads CASRLGLAGAQFF. The CDR3 bases are TGTGCTAGCCGCTTAGGTCTCGCGGGAGCGCAGTTCTTC.

This clonotype has ten or more counts. This rearrangement joins TRBV11-2 to TRBJ2-5, with 12 bases that match TRBD2. CDR1 and CDR2 (germline): SGHAT, FQNNGV. This CDR3 has 15 amino acids. J gave up 3 bases and V 1 base, and 0 bases lay outside the gene matches. As DNA, the CDR3 is TGTGCCAGCAGCTTAGGACTAGCGGGAGAAGAGACCCAGTACTTC. Translation: CASSLGLAGEETQYF.

This clonotype was counted many times. This chain links TRBV20-1 with TRBJ2-7, with a weak D call TRBD1 (6 bases). Trimming removed 6 bases from V and 1 base from J, with 22 bases in between. This CDR3 region has 16 residues. Germline V gene sequence: CDR1 DFQATT, CDR2 SNEGSKA (reference sequence). CDR3 sequence: CSATQGLVGVSYEQYF. The CDR3, as DNA: TGCAGTGCCACGCAGGGGCTAGTGGGGGTGTCCTACGAGCAGTACTTC.

There are many counts of this clonotype. The chain is built from TRBV2 and TRBJ1-4; D gene ambiguous. The CDR3 consists of 11 residues. Looked up from germline, CDR1 is SNHLY and CDR2 is FYNNEI. Trimming took off 7 bases at V and 8 bases at J, with 8 bases between the two ends. The CDR3 nucleotides read TGTGCCAGCATGAAAGGGGAAAAACTGTTTTTT. Translated: CASMKGEKLFF.

This clonotype was found a few times. The genes are TRBV27 and TRBJ1-1; TRBD1 might be the D (6 bases). CDR1 and CDR2 (germline): MNHEY, SMNVEV (reference sequence). This CDR3 comprises 12 residues. Between the trimmed V and J ends, which lost 5 bases and 12 bases, there was a span of 16 bases. The CDR3 DNA is TGTGCCAGCAGTCCCCCGGGGGGGGCGACTTTCTTT. This sequence encodes CASSPPGGATFF.

This clonotype appeared a few times. Possible read error: a much larger clone is one base away. This chain's CDR3 is CASSLGQGHSYAQYF. CDR3 bases: TGTGCCAGCAGCTTGGGACAGGGACATTCCTACGCGCAGTACTTC. The J gene is TRBJ2-7, the V gene TRBV5-3; TRBD1 agrees at 9 bases. TRBV5-3 belongs to the ORF category, with a function that is uncertain. There are 15 residues in the CDR3.

Concerning this clonotype itself: Just one base apart from a much larger clone, this may be a read error. The CDR3 DNA reads as TGTGCCAGCAGCCAGATCGTGGATACGCAGTATTTT. Residues: CASSQIVDTQYF. V and J are TRBV28 and TRBJ2-3; D ambiguous. V lost 6 bases and J lost 6, with 10 bases in between. The CDR3 totals 12 residues. Germline assignment: CDR1 MDHEN and CDR2 SYDVKM.

A few counts support this clonotype. The V gene is TRBV12-5, the J gene TRBJ2-7; 8 positions agree with TRBD1. Germline V gives CDR1 LGHNT, CDR2 FRNRAP. The trim removed 3 bases at V and 2 bases at J, leaving 9 bases unmatched. This CDR3 is built from 16 residues. CDR3: CASGFQTGEVTYEQYF. For the CDR3, the DNA is TGTGCTAGTGGTTTTCAGACAGGGGAGGTAACCTACGAGCAGTACTTC.

In its sample, this clonotype was seen many times. The CDR3 DNA reads as TGTGCCAGTAGTATATCTAGCGGGGGGGCCATTGGAGAGACCCAGTACTTC. Amino acids: CASSISSGGAIGETQYF. The V gene is TRBV19, the J gene TRBJ2-5, with TRBD2 matching over 12 bases. The V gene's germline CDR1 is LNHDA and CDR2 SQIVND (reference sequence). With V trimmed by 2 bases and J by 4 bases, 8 bases remained unmatched. CDR3 size: 17 residues.

This clonotype was seen a few times. The rearrangement links TRBV7-3 to TRBJ2-1; 8 positions agree with TRBD2. This CDR3 region has 18 residues. V was clipped by 4 bases and J by 3 bases; unmatched bases: 14. Germline CDR1 and CDR2: SGHTA and FQGTGA. The CDR3 bases are TGTGCCAGCAGCTCTATACCGGCACTAGCGGAGGGCTACAATGAGCAGTTCTTC. Amino acids: CASSSIPALAEGYNEQFF.

As concerns this clonotype: One base away lies a much larger clone, so this may be a sequencing read error. The chain has TRBV27 and TRBJ2-7, with D tentatively TRBD2 (6 bases). The germline V and J ends were trimmed by 3 bases and 2 bases, with 11 bases remaining between them. Per germline, CDR1 MNHEY and CDR2 SMNVEV (reference sequence). The CDR3 is made up of 14 amino acids. CDR3 amino acids: CASSFLASAYEQYF. The CDR3 bases are TGTGCCAGCAGTTTTCTAGCGAGTGCCTACGAGCAGTACTTC.

This clonotype was observed at least ten times. The chain is built from TRBV7-9 and TRBJ1-1, with TRBD1 as a possible D gene (6 bases). The CDR3 has 16 amino acids. Germline lookup yields CDR1 SEHNR and CDR2 FQNEAQ (reference sequence). V lost 8 bases and J 5 bases, leaving 24 bases between the germline ends. For the CDR3, the DNA is TGTGCCAGCGTACGGGACAAGTGGGGTTACGGTACTGAAGCTTTCTTT. As protein: CASVRDKWGYGTEAFF.

This clonotype was counted between two and nine times. This chain links TRBV4-3 with TRBJ2-7; D possibly uses TRBD1 or TRBD2 (5 bases each). Trimming pared 1 base from V and 4 bases from J, leaving 14 bases between. Germline-derived CDR1 and CDR2 are LGHNA and YSLEER. There are 15 residues in the CDR3. CDR3 sequence (DNA): TGCGCCAGCAGCCAAGGGCGAAGTGGGGGATACGAGCAGTACTTC. The encoded protein is CASSQGRSGGYEQYF.

Comments on this clonotype: A much larger clone lies a single base off, so this may be a read error. Lacking the conserved final phenylalanine or tryptophan, this CDR3 likely reflects a read error. The chain links TRBV6-5 to TRBJ2-7, with D perhaps matching TRBD2 (6 bases). The CDR3 sequence is 14 residues long. Between the trimmed V and J ends, which lost 2 bases and 2 bases, there was a span of 10 bases. The V gene's germline CDR1 is MNHEY and CDR2 SVGAGI. The CDR3 here is CASSYGTAAYEQYS. In DNA form, the CDR3 reads TGTGCCAGCAGTTACGGGACTGCCGCCTACGAGCAGTACTCC.

At least ten counts were recorded for this clonotype. This chain uses TRBV30 with TRBJ1-1; D is unresolved. The length of the CDR3 is 15 residues. V was shortened by 2 bases and J by 4 bases, with 17 bases between the two germline ends. Per germline, CDR1 GTSNPN and CDR2 SVGIG (reference sequence). CDR3 sequence (DNA): TGTGCCTGGAGTCAATCCCTGTGGGGAGCCACTGAAGCTTTCTTT. Amino acids: CAWSQSLWGATEAFF. The full variable domain, its missing parts supplied by reference TRBV30 and TRBJ1-1, is SQTIHQWPATLVQPVGSPLSLECTVEGTSNPNLYWYRQAAGRGLQLLFYSVGIGQISSEVPQNLSASRPQDRQFILSSKKLLLSDSGFYLCAWSQSLWGATEAFFGQGTRLTVV.

This clonotype has ten or more counts. This chain uses TRBV29-1 with TRBJ2-6; no clear D. The V gene's germline CDR1 is SQVTM and CDR2 ANQGSEA. The V gene lost 2 bases and the J gene lost 4 bases, with 9 bases spanning the gap. The CDR3 is 14 amino acids. CDR3 in amino acids: CSVEKGTGANVLTF. For the CDR3, the DNA is TGCAGCGTTGAAAAGGGTACCGGGGCCAACGTCCTGACTTTC.

This clonotype came up many times. This rearrangement joins TRBV29-1 to TRBJ2-7; tentatively, D is TRBD1 or TRBD2 (5 bases each). Germline CDR1 SQVTM, CDR2 ANQGSEA. The CDR3 is made up of 13 amino acids. Deletions cut 1 base from V and 7 bases from J, with 14 bases between. CDR3 in amino acids: CSVEGVGVREQYF. The DNA of the CDR3 is TGCAGCGTTGAAGGAGTGGGGGTTCGTGAGCAGTACTTC.

The gene calls are TRBV3-1 and TRBJ2-1; the D is unclear. CDR1 and CDR2 from the germline V gene are LGHDT and YNNKEL (reference sequence). The CDR3 loop spans 18 amino acids. V lost 0 bases, J lost 0 bases, and 15 bases lay in between. In DNA form, the CDR3 reads TGTGCCAGCAGCCAAGATTTATACACAATAAGCTCCTACAATGAGCAGTTCTTC. Translated, it gives CASSQDLYTISSYNEQFF.

This clonotype was seen repeatedly, ten times or more. The chain employs TRBV5-5 and TRBJ2-7, with 7 bases identical to TRBD1. The ends lost 0 bases at V and 4 bases at J; junction bases unmatched: 4. Germline CDR1 and CDR2: SGHKS and YYEKEE (reference sequence). The CDR3 is 14 amino acids. The CDR3, as DNA: TGTGCCAGCAGCTTGGTTCCAGGGGGATACGAGCAGTACTTC. Translation gives CASSLVPGGYEQYF.